Listed here are 14 T cell receptor beta chains from one sample, sequenced in a study of cytomegalovirus exposure and HLA in healthy donors. The PCR ran on 60 Vbeta and 13 Jbeta primers. The protocol was immunoSEQ multiplex PCR, while the TCRdb copy is restricted to in-frame clones and leaves out a portion. The data show fewer than 110,000 clones, roughly 70% seen once. Input material: PBMCs. The origin of the receptors is a man aged 50 to 59 in good health and CMV-seronegative.

The chain recombines TRBV2 with TRBJ1-5; weak D call: TRBD1 (6 bases). Germline CDR1 reads SNHLY; CDR2 reads FYNNEI. Trimming stripped 6 bases from V and 4 bases from J, with 10 bases between. The CDR3 totals 13 residues. The CDR3 DNA reads as TGTGCCAGCAGACCCCAGGGGAATCAGCCCCAGCATTTT. Protein: CASRPQGNQPQHF.

CDR3 DNA sequence: TGTGCCAGCAGGGGGGGGCTGTGGTCTGGAAACACCATATATTTT. Translation: CASRGGLWSGNTIYF. This chain uses TRBV6-5 with TRBJ1-3; D perhaps matches TRBD1 (6 bases). The CDR3 consists of 15 residues. Trimming stripped 6 bases from V and 1 base from J, with 13 bases between. CDR1 MNHEY and CDR2 SVGAGI come from the germline V gene.

This chain joins TRBV28 and TRBJ1-5, with 9 bases matching TRBD1. Germline lookup yields CDR1 MDHEN and CDR2 SYDVKM. The CDR3 is made up of 14 amino acids. Losses at the gene ends were 6 bases for V and 6 bases for J; bases not matched to a gene: 6. The CDR3 here is CASRGTGRGQPQHF. In DNA form, the CDR3 reads TGTGCCAGCAGGGGGACAGGGCGAGGTCAGCCCCAGCATTTT.

V is TRBV27 and J is TRBJ2-7; TRBD2 agrees at 8 bases. Trimming cost V 10 bases and J 2 bases; bases outside gene matches: 4. The germline CDR1 and CDR2 sequences are MNHEY and SMNVEV (reference sequence). The CDR3 has 12 residues. CDR3 residues: CATGGGTYEQYF. Here the CDR3 DNA reads TGTGCCACCGGGGGGGGCACCTACGAGCAGTACTTC.

A few counts support this clone. The V gene is TRBV7-8, the J gene TRBJ1-6; D may be TRBD1 (5 bases). Trimming took 0 bases from V and 9 from J, leaving 9 bases between them. The germline gives CDR1 SGHVS, CDR2 FQNEAQ. The CDR3 spans 14 residues. The CDR3 reads CASSLAQALSPLHF. The CDR3 DNA reads as TGTGCCAGCAGCTTAGCACAGGCGCTTTCACCCCTCCACTTT.

The genes are TRBV6-6 and TRBJ1-4; 8 bases match TRBD1. J was trimmed by 5 bases and V by 5 bases; bases with no gene match: 4. The CDR3 has 14 amino acids. Germline values: CDR1 MNHNY, CDR2 SVGAGI (reference sequence). As DNA, the CDR3 is TGTGCCAGCAGTCCAGGGGGCGGGAATGAAAAACTGTTTTTT. It specifies CASSPGGGNEKLFF.

The chain employs TRBV11-2 and TRBJ2-7, with 11 bases matching TRBD2. V was pared by 2 bases and J by 6 bases, with 12 bases of the junction left unmatched. The CDR3 sequence is 17 residues long. Looked up from germline, CDR1 is SGHAT and CDR2 is FQNNGV. The CDR3 here is CASSLLTSGIFSGEQYF. The CDR3 coding sequence is TGTGCCAGCAGCTTATTGACTAGCGGGATTTTTTCCGGCGAGCAGTACTTC.

The chain couples TRBV27 to TRBJ2-1; 10 bases align to TRBD2. After removal of 3 bases from V and 10 bases from J, the junction contained 12 bases not matched to a gene. This CDR3 comprises 16 residues. Germline-derived CDR1 and CDR2 are MNHEY and SMNVEV (reference sequence). The CDR3 DNA reads as TGTGCCAGCAGTTTGGGGAGGACTAGCGGTCCTAGCGAGCAGTTCTTC. Translation gives CASSLGRTSGPSEQFF.

The gene calls are TRBV2 and TRBJ2-1; 7 positions agree with TRBD2. The germline gives CDR1 SNHLY, CDR2 FYNNEI. This CDR3 contains 17 residues. Trimming removed 8 bases from V and 3 bases from J; junction bases left unmatched: 16. DNA of the CDR3: TGTGCCAGCGATCCTTCCTCAAGCGGGGCCCGCTACAATGAGCAGTTCTTC. Amino acids: CASDPSSSGARYNEQFF.

The chain carries TRBV5-3 and TRBJ1-4; 11 bases line up with TRBD1. TRBV5-3 is filed as an ORF, its function uncertain. After removal of 4 bases from V and 1 base from J, the junction contained 9 bases not matched to a gene. The CDR3 has 18 residues. This CDR3 reads CARSPGGQGVVTNEKLFF. CDR3 sequence (DNA): TGTGCCAGAAGCCCGGGGGGACAGGGGGTCGTAACTAATGAAAAACTGTTTTTT.

The rearrangement links TRBV5-6 to TRBJ2-3, with 13 positions matching TRBD2. Germline V gene lookup returns CDR1 SGHDT and CDR2 YYEEEE. The CDR3 is 16 residues long. J was trimmed by 2 bases and V by 4 bases; bases with no gene match: 4. CDR3 region: CASSLGLAGDTDTQYF. The CDR3, as DNA: TGTGCCAGCAGCCTCGGACTAGCGGGGGACACAGATACGCAGTATTTT.

This clone was counted at least ten times. J is TRBJ2-1 and V is TRBV6-6; the D gene is possibly TRBD1 (5 bases). This CDR3 is built from 13 residues. Looked up from germline, CDR1 is MNHNY and CDR2 is SVGAGI (reference sequence). Trimming took 0 bases from V and 5 from J, leaving 5 bases between them. The CDR3 DNA sequence: TGTGCCAGCAGTTACTCGGACAACAATGAGCAGTTCTTC. This codes for CASSYSDNNEQFF.

The chain joins TRBV14 to TRBJ2-7; TRBD1 matches at 7 bases. The CDR3 length is 14 residues. Germline V gene sequence: CDR1 SGHDN, CDR2 FVKESK. V trimming: 4 bases; J trimming: 6 bases; junction bases outside the gene matches: 9. The CDR3 protein is CASSRIQGPGEQYF. CDR3 nucleotide sequence: TGTGCCAGCAGCCGAATACAGGGGCCTGGCGAGCAGTACTTC.

This chain links TRBV5-1 with TRBJ2-1; 8 nucleotides agree with TRBD1. Germline values: CDR1 SGHRS, CDR2 YFSETQ. Losses at the gene ends were 2 bases for V and 6 bases for J; bases not matched to a gene: 4. The CDR3 has 14 amino acids. The CDR3 DNA sequence: TGCGCCAGCAGCTTCCGGGACAGGTTCAATGAGCAGTTCTTC. As protein: CASSFRDRFNEQFF.